This is a list of T cell receptor beta chains from one sample in a study of shared clonotypes between healthy human individuals. Sequenced by immunoSEQ multiplex PCR; TCRdb stores in-frame clones only, minus some. The table lists roughly 2.2 million clones, 85% to 95% of them singletons. The specimen sequenced was naive CD4+ T cells from PBMCs. The receptor set was obtained from a man between 18 and 29 years old in good health. Some clones in this sample may be carry-over from other donors' samples. The CDR3 runs from the conserved cysteine through the conserved F or W. D genes are given only for firm matches.

j_call: TRBJ1-2; d_call: .; v_call: TRBV30; cdr3_aa: CAWSVGGWGYTF
j_call: TRBJ2-2; d_call: .; v_call: TRBV29-1; cdr3_aa: CSAAMGYGELFF
j_call: TRBJ2-6; d_call: TRBD1; v_call: TRBV10-3; cdr3_aa: CAIRMDRAGANVLTF
j_call: TRBJ1-4; d_call: TRBD1; v_call: TRBV5-6; cdr3_aa: CASSSRGRGEKLFF
j_call: TRBJ2-2; d_call: .; v_call: TRBV19; cdr3_aa: CASSRAVNTGELFF
j_call: TRBJ2-3; d_call: .; v_call: TRBV28; cdr3_aa: CASTATDTQYF
j_call: TRBJ2-5; d_call: .; v_call: TRBV9; cdr3_aa: CASSGRLRETQYF
j_call: TRBJ1-4; d_call: .; v_call: TRBV6-4; cdr3_aa: CASSLSGRHNEKLFF
j_call: TRBJ2-3; d_call: .; v_call: TRBV5-1; cdr3_aa: CASSSTQARFDTQYF
j_call: TRBJ2-1; d_call: .; v_call: TRBV4-2; cdr3_aa: CASSQDAPRAYNEQFF
j_call: TRBJ2-7; d_call: .; v_call: TRBV6-1; cdr3_aa: CASREIGEQYF
j_call: TRBJ2-7; d_call: .; v_call: TRBV5-5; cdr3_aa: CASSGLVSTYEQYF
j_call: TRBJ1-5; d_call: .; v_call: TRBV6-5; cdr3_aa: CASSAGTRWKPQHF
j_call: TRBJ1-2; d_call: .; v_call: TRBV28; cdr3_aa: CASSPDRIFNYGYTF
j_call: TRBJ2-7; d_call: .; v_call: TRBV7-6; cdr3_aa: CASSPSRDHEQYF
j_call: TRBJ1-1; d_call: .; v_call: TRBV27; cdr3_aa: CASSLLGARVAFF
j_call: TRBJ1-3; d_call: .; v_call: TRBV4-1; cdr3_aa: CASSPSSGNTIYF
j_call: TRBJ1-4; d_call: .; v_call: TRBV5-1; cdr3_aa: CASSTSRGTGEKLFF
j_call: TRBJ2-5; d_call: TRBD1; v_call: TRBV7-2; cdr3_aa: CASSLDRGETQYF
j_call: TRBJ1-2; d_call: TRBD1; v_call: TRBV12-5; cdr3_aa: CASGLQGSGYTF
j_call: TRBJ2-7; d_call: .; v_call: TRBV2; cdr3_aa: CASRRGVADEQYF